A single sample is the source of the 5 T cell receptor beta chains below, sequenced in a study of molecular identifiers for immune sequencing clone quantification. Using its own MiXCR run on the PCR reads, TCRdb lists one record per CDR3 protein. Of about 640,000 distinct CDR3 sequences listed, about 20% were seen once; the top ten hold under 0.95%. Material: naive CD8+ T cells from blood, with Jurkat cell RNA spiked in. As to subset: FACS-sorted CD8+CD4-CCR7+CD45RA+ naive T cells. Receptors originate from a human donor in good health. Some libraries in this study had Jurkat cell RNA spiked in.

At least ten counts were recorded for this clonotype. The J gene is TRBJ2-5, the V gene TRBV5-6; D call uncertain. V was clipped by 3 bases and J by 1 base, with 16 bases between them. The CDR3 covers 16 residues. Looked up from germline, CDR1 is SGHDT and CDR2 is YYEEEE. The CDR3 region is CASSSTTAGLQETQYF. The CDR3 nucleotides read TGTGCCAGCAGCTCGACAACAGCCGGCCTCCAAGAGACCCAGTACTTC. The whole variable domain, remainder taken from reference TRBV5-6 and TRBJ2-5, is DAGVTQSPTHLIKTRGQQVTLRCSPKSGHDTVSWYQQALGQGPQFIFQYYEEEERQRGNFPDRFSGHQFPNYSSELNVNALLLGDSALYLCASSSTTAGLQETQYFGPGTRLLVL.

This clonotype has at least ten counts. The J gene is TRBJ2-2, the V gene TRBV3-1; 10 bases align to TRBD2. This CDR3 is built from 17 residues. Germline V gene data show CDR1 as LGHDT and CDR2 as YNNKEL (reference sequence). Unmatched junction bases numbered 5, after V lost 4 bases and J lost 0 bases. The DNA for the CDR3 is TGTGCCAGCAGCCCCCCTAGCGGGGGAGCGAACACCGGGGAGCTGTTTTTT. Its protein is CASSPPSGGANTGELFF.

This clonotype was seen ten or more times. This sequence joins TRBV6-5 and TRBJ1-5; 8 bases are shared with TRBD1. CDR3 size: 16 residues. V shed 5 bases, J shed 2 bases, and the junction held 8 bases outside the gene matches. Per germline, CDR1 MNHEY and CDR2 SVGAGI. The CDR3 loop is CASSPRTGYGNQPQHF. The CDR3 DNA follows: TGTGCCAGCAGTCCGCGGACAGGGTATGGCAATCAGCCCCAGCATTTT.

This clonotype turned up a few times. In nucleotides, the CDR3 is TGTGCCAGTAGTATAGGGTCATGGAATGAGCAGTTCTTC. It is translated as CASSIGSWNEQFF. The chain uses TRBV19 and TRBJ2-1; D gene unclear. The CDR3 is 13 residues long. V was shortened by 1 base and J by 7 bases, with 8 bases between the two germline ends. In germline, CDR1 is LNHDA, CDR2 SQIVND (reference sequence).

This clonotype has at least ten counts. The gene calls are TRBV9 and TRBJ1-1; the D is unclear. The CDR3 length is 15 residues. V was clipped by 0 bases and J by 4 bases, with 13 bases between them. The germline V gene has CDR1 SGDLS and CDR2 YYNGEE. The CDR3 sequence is CASSVGLGMGTEAFF. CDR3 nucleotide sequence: TGTGCCAGCAGCGTAGGGTTAGGGATGGGCACTGAAGCTTTCTTT.